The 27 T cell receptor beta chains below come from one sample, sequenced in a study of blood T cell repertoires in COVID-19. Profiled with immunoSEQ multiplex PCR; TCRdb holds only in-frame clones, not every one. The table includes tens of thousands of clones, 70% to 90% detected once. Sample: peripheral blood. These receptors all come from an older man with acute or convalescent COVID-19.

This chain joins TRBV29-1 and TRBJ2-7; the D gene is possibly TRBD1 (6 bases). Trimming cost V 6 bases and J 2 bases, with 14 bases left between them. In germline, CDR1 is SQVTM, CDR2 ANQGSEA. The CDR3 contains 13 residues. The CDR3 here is CSVAQGTAYEQYF. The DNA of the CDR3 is TGCAGCGTGGCACAGGGTACCGCCTACGAGCAGTACTTC.

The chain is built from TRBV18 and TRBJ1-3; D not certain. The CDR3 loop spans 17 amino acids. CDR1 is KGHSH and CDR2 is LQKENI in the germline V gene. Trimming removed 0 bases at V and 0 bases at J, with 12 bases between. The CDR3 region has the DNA TGTGCCAGCTCACCACCGGGTCGAGGGAGCTCTGGAAACACCATATATTTT. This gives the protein CASSPPGRGSSGNTIYF.

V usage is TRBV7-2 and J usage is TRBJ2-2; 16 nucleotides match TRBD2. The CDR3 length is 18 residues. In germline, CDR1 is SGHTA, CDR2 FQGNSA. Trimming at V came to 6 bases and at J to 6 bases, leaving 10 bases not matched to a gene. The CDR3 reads CASRRPGLAGGHAGELFF. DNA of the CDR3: TGTGCCAGCAGACGCCCGGGACTAGCGGGGGGGCATGCCGGGGAGCTGTTTTTT.

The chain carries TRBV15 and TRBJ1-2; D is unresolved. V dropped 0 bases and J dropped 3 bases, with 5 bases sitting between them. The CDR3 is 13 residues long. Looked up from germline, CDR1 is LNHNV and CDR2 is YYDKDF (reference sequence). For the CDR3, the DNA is TGTGCCACCAGCAGAGATCGAGACTATGGCTACACCTTC. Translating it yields CATSRDRDYGYTF.

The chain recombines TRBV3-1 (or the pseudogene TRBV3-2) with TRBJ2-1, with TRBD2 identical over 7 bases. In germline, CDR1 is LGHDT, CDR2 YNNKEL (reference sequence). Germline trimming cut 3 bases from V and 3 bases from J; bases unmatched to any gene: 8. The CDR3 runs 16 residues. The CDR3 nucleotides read TGTGCCAGCAGCCAGCCCGGACTAGTTCACTACAATGAGCAGTTCTTC. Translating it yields CASSQPGLVHYNEQFF.

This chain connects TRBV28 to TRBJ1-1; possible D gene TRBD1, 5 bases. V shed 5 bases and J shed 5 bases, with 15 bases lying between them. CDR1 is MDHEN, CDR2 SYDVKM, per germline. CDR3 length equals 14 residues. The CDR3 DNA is TGTGCCAGCAGTATGACAGTAAGCGAGACTGAAGCTTTCTTT. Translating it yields CASSMTVSETEAFF.

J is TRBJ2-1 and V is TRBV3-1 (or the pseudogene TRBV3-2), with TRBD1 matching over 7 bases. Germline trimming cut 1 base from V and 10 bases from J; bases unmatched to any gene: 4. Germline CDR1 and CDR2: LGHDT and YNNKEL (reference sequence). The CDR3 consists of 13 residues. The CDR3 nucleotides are TGTGCCAGCAGCCAAGGAGACAGGGAGGAGCAGTTCTTC. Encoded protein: CASSQGDREEQFF.

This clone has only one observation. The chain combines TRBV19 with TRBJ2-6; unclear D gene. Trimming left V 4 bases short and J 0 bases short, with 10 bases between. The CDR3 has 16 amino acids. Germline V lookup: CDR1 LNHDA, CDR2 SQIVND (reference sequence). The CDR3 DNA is TGTGCCAGTAGTACGGCAGGTTACTCTGGGGCCAACGTCCTGACTTTC. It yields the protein CASSTAGYSGANVLTF.

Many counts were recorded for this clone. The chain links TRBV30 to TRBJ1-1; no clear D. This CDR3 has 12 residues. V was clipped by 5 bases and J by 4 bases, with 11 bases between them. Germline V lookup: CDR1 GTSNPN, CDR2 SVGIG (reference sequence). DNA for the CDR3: TGTGCCTGGGGACCAGGCTTCACTGAAGCTTTCTTT. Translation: CAWGPGFTEAFF. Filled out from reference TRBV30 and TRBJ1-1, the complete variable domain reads SQTIHQWPATLVQPVGSPLSLECTVEGTSNPNLYWYRQAAGRGLQLLFYSVGIGQISSEVPQNLSASRPQDRQFILSSKKLLLSDSGFYLCAWGPGFTEAFFGQGTRLTVV.

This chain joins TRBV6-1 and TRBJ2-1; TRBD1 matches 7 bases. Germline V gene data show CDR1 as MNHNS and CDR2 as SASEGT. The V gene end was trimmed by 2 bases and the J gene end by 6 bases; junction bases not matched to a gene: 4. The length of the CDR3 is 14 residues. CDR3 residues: CASSERDSTNEQFF. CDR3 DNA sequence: TGTGCCAGCAGTGAACGGGACAGTACCAATGAGCAGTTCTTC.

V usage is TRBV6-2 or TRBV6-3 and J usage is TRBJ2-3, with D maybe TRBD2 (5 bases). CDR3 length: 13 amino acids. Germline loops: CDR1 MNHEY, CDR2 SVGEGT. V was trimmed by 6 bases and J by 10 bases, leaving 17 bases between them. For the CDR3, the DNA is TGTGCCAGCAGCCTAGCACCTACCGGGGCGCAGTATTTT. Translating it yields CASSLAPTGAQYF.

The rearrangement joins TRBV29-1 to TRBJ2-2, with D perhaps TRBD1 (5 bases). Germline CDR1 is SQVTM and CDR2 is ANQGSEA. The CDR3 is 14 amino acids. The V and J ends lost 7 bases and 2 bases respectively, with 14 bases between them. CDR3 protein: CSATRETNTGELFF. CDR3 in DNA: TGCAGCGCGACCAGGGAAACTAACACCGGGGAGCTGTTTTTT.

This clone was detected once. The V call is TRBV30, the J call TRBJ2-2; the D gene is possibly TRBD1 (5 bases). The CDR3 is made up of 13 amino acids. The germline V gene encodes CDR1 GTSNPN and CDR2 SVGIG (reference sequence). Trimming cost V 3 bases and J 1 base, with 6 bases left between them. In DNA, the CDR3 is TGTGCCTGGAGCCAGGGGAACACCGGGGAGCTGTTTTTT. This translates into CAWSQGNTGELFF.

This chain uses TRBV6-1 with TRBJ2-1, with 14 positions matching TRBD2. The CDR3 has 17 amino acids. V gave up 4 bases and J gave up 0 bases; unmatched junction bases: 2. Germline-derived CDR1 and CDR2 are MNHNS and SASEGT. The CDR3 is CASSGGTSGSSYNEQFF. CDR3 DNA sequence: TGTGCCAGCAGTGGAGGGACTAGCGGGAGCTCCTACAATGAGCAGTTCTTC.

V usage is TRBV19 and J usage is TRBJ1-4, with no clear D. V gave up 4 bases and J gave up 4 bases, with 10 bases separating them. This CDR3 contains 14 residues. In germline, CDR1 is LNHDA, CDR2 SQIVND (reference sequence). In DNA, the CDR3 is TGTGCCAGTAGTAGCGGACTGTTTAATGAAAAACTGTTTTTT. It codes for CASSSGLFNEKLFF.

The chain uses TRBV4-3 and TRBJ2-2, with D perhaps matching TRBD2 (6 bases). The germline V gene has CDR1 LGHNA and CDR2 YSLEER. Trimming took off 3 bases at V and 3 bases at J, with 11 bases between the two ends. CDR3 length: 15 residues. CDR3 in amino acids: CASSQEGMDTGELFF. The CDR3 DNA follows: TGCGCCAGCAGCCAGGAGGGGATGGACACCGGGGAGCTGTTTTTT.

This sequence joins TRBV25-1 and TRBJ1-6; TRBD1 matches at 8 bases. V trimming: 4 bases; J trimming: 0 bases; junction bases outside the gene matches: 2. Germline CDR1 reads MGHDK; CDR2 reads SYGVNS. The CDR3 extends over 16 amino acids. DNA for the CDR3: TGTGCCAGCAGTGGACAGGGGAGCTCCTATAATTCACCCCTCCACTTT. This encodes CASSGQGSSYNSPLHF.

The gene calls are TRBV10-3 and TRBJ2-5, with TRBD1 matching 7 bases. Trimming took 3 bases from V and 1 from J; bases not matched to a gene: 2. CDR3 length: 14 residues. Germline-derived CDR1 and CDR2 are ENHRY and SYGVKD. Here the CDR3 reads CAISDGTAQETQYF. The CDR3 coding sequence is TGTGCCATCAGTGACGGGACAGCCCAAGAGACCCAGTACTTC.

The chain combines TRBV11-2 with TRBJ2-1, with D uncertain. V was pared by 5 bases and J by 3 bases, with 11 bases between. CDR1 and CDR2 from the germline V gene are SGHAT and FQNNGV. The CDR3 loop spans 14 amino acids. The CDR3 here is CASSPPGRYNEQFF. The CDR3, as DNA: TGTGCCAGCAGCCCGCCGGGTCGCTACAATGAGCAGTTCTTC.

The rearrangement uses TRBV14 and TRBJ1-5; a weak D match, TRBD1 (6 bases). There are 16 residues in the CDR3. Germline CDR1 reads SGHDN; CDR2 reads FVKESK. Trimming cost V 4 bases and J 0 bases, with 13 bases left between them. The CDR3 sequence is CASSLMTGGSNQPQHF. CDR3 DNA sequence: TGTGCCAGCAGCCTAATGACAGGCGGTAGCAATCAGCCCCAGCATTTT.

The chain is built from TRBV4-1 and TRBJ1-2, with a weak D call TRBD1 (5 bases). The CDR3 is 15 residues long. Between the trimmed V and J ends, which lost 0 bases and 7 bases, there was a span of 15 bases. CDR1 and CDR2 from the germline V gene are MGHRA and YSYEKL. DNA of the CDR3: TGCGCCAGCAGCCAAGATCGGGCAGGGTTCGCTGGCTACACCTTC. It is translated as CASSQDRAGFAGYTF.

The CDR3 region is CASSPLPNQPQHF. In DNA, the CDR3 is TGTGCCAGCAGCCCGCTACCAAATCAGCCCCAGCATTTT. The rearrangement uses TRBV9 and TRBJ1-5, with no clear D. Germline assignment: CDR1 SGDLS and CDR2 YYNGEE. Trimming took 4 bases from V and 4 from J, leaving 9 bases between them. This CDR3 comprises 13 residues.

DNA of the CDR3: TGTGCCAGCAGCGGGGCGCGGAATCAGCCCCAGCATTTT. It is translated as CASSGARNQPQHF. The chain is built from TRBV11-2 and TRBJ1-5; maybe TRBD1 (5 bases). V lost 5 bases and J lost 4, with 9 bases in between. Germline lookup yields CDR1 SGHAT and CDR2 FQNNGV. This CDR3 has 13 amino acids. Full variable domain (outside the CDR3, taken from reference TRBV11-2 and TRBJ1-5): EAGVAQSPRYKIIEKRQSVAFWCNPISGHATLYWYQQILGQGPKLLIQFQNNGVVDDSQLPKDRFSAERLKGVDSTLKIQPAKLEDSAVYLCASSGARNQPQHFGDGTRLSIL.

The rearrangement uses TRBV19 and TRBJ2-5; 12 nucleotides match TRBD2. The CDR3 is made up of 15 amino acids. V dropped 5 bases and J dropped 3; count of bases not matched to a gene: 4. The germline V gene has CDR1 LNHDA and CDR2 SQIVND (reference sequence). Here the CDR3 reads CASSVLAGGKETQYF. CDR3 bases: TGTGCCAGTAGTGTACTAGCGGGGGGCAAAGAGACCCAGTACTTC.

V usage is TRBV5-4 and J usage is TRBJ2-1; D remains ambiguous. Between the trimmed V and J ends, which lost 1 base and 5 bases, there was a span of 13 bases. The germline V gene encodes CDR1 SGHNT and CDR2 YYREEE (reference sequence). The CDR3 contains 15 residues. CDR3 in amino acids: CASSLLRDWDNEQFF. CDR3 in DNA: TGTGCCAGCAGCTTGCTACGTGACTGGGACAATGAGCAGTTCTTC.

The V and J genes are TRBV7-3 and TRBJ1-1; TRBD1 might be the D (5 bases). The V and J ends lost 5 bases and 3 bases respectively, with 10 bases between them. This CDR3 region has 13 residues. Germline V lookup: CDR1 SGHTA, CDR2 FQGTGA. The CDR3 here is CASSRTSDTEAFF. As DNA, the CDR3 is TGTGCCAGCAGCCGGACAAGCGACACTGAAGCTTTCTTT.

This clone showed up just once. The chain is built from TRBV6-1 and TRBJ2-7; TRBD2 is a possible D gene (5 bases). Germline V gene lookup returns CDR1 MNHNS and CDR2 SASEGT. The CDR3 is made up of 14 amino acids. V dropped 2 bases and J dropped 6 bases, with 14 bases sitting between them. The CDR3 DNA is TGTGCCAGCAGTGAATTCCCGGGGTCCGGCGAGCAGTACTTC. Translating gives CASSEFPGSGEQYF.